This is a list of T cell receptor beta chains from one sample in a study of long-term antiretroviral therapy in people with HIV. Using immunoSEQ multiplex PCR, the repertoire was profiled, and TCRdb retains in-frame clones only, with some absent. This table holds 15,000 to 20,000 clones, 70% to 80% found once. The material sequenced was unsorted PBMCs, taken at the start of antiretroviral therapy. The source of these receptors is a man aged 25 to 40 with HIV. The CDR3 runs from the conserved cysteine through the conserved F or W.

>TRBV18
CASSPFGQSTNEKLFF
>TRBV23-1
CASSNSGPGVSFF
>TRBV6-5
CASSSGGGNTGELFF
>TRBV10-3
CAISTGGADTQYF
>TRBV27
CASSLAGPYQPQHF
>TRBV18
CASSPGNIQYF
>TRBV14
CASSQVDFRYGYTF
>TRBV27
CASSQGGRQETQYF
>TRBV12-5
CASGSGQGAQETQYF
>TRBV7-9
CASSLVQGMNTEAFF
>TRBV5-5
CASSSWDRGDSPLHF
>TRBV4-3
CASSQGRTGALMVGYTF
>TRBV6-5
CASSYAPASSPLHF
>TRBV19
CASHSGGGSYNEQFF
>TRBV13
CASSPSGRAYNEQFF
>TRBV5-4
CASSSGTSTDTQYF
>TRBV7-2
CASSLGASEQFF
>TRBV5-1
CASSLLFGTRIGYEQYF
>TRBV28
CASSLPLTVGETQYF
>TRBV28
CASSPVGQGADEQYF
>TRBV28
CASSLRSAPNEKLFF
>TRBV7-9
CASSLVAPPNEKLFF
>TRBV9
CASSPWEETYNEQFF
>TRBV30
CAWSTGLAAYGYTF
>TRBV2
CASNQGRNTEAFF
>TRBV29-1
CSVGGHEKLFF
>TRBV9
CASSVYGGRTDTQYF
>TRBV5-1
CASSLNSPLVAVGDTQYF
>TRBV29-1
CSCDRGNTGELFF
>TRBV19
CASSIHWTGANTEAFF
>TRBV14
CASSQGLATTYNEQFF
>TRBV7-3
CASSPGPGQGTYEQYF
>TRBV7-9
CASSLTGTSGREEQFF
>TRBV11-1
CASSFLGADYQETQYF
>TRBV7-1
CASSLLYNEQFF
>TRBV19
CASSSSTGGYEQYF
>TRBV9
CASSARGGETQYF
>TRBV5-1
CASSSGGPSTDTQYF
>TRBV6-5
CASSYLQAEKLFF
>TRBV9
CASTYGLAGGSSTDTQYF
>TRBV7-3
CASSLRDWGAGELFF
>TRBV6-5
CASSYSLAGAYEQYF
>TRBV6-6
CASSYSNGDGYTF
>TRBV19
CATTPGSYSNQPQHF
>TRBV19
CASSIDLATPTSTDTQYF
>TRBV27
CASTSSGKGPYEQYF
>TRBV30
CAWGRGLAETNEQFF
>TRBV2
CASSEDRGPQGEQFF
>TRBV5-1
CASSFRGLKNTEAFF
>TRBV5-1
CASSLETYGDSPLHF
>TRBV28
CATLANEQFF
>TRBV4-3
CASSQDRVGTGELFF
>TRBV30
CAWSAAQGRANYGYTF
>TRBV7-2
CASSLTPSTGELFF
>TRBV11-2
CASSLGFSSGETGELFF